The table lists the clone carrying this TCR beta chain with a count of one. Its antigen is unknown. This entry comes from a study of cytomegalovirus exposure and HLA in healthy donors. Across the study: Drawn from HLA-typed donors, tens of millions of unique TCRs were held in an early data release. General study points: Some TCR beta chains (roughly 150 of them) were listed as cytomegalovirus-associated. In a later analysis, most CMV-associated TCR beta chains appeared HLA-restricted.

The PCR employed 60 Vbeta primers together with 13 Jbeta primers. Libraries were prepared by immunoSEQ multiplex PCR; TCRdb keeps only in-frame clonotypes and omits some of them. The sample includes fewer than 250,000 clones, roughly 85% of them seen just once. The germline V gene has CDR1 SGDLS and CDR2 YYNGEE. Germline trimming cut 0 bases from V and 8 bases from J; bases unmatched to any gene: 2. This CDR3 is built from 13 residues. The chain carries TRBV9 and TRBJ1-2, with TRBD1 identical over 9 bases. The sample taken for sequencing was PBMCs. This receptor was identified in a male donor in good health and CMV-seronegative. CDR3 region: CASSVGTGDGYTF. CDR3 DNA: TGTGCCAGCAGCGTAGGGACAGGGGACGGCTACACCTTC.